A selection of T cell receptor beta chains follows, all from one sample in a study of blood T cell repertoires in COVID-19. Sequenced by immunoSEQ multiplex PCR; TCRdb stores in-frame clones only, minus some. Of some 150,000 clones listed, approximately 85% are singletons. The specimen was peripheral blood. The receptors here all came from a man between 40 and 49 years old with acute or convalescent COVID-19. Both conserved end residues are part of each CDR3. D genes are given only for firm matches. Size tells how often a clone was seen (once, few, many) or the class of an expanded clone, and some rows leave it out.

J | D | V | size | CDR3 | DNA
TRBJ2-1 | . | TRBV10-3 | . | CAISRSTLGEFF | TGTGCCATCTCTCGTTCGACACTCGGGGAGTTCTTC
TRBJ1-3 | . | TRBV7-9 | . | CASSPGQASGNTIYF | TGTGCCAGCAGCCCCGGCCAGGCCTCTGGAAACACCATATATTTT
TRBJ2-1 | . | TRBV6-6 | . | CASRNSWGGHYNEQFF | TGTGCCAGCAGAAACTCATGGGGGGGGCACTACAATGAGCAGTTCTTC
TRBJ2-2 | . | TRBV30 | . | CAWSVRGRYTGELFF | TGTGCCTGGAGTGTAAGAGGAAGGTACACCGGGGAGCTGTTTTTT
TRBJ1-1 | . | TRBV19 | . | CASSIQMMNTEAFF | TGTGCCAGTAGTATCCAGATGATGAACACTGAAGCTTTCTTT
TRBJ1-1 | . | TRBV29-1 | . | CSVAASPGAEAFF | TGCAGCGTTGCAGCCTCCCCAGGGGCTGAAGCTTTCTTT
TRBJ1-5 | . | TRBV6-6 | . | CASSSPEGFQNQPQHF | TGTGCCAGCAGTTCTCCGGAGGGTTTCCAAAATCAGCCCCAGCATTTT
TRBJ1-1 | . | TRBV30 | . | CARTGTLAFF | TGTGCCCGGACCGGGACACTCGCTTTCTTT
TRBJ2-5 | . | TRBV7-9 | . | CASSSRLPQGGETQYF | TGTGCCAGCAGCTCTCGACTCCCGCAGGGGGGAGAGACCCAGTACTTC
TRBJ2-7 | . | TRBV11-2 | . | CASSPDSYPGEQYF | TGTGCCAGCAGCCCGGACAGTTATCCGGGCGAGCAGTACTTC
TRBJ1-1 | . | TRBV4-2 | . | CASSQDLGTDEAFF | TGTGCCAGCAGCCAAGATCTTGGCACAGACGAAGCTTTCTTT
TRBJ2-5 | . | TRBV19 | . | CASSIGRETQYF | TGTGCCAGTAGTATTGGCAGAGAGACCCAGTACTTC
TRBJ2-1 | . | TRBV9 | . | CASSVGQHNEQFF | TGTGCCAGCAGCGTAGGACAGCATAATGAGCAGTTCTTC
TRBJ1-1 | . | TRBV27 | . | CASSFRQENTEAFF | TGTGCCAGCAGTTTCCGACAGGAGAACACTGAAGCTTTCTTT
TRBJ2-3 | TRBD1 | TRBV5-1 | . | CASGTGGTDTQYF | TGCGCCAGCGGGACAGGGGGCACAGATACGCAGTATTTT
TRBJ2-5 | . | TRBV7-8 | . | CASSTRAWQETQYF | TGTGCCAGCAGCACCAGGGCATGGCAAGAGACCCAGTACTTC
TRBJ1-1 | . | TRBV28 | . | CASSLSTVKTEAFF | TGTGCCAGCAGTTTATCGACAGTGAAGACTGAAGCTTTCTTT
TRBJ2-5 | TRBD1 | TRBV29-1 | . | CSITNFWDRRPQETQYF | TGCAGCATAACAAACTTTTGGGACAGGAGACCTCAAGAGACCCAGTACTTC
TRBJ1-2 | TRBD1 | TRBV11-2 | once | CASSYTRDRDGYTF | TGTGCCAGCAGTTACACCCGGGACAGGGATGGCTACACCTTC
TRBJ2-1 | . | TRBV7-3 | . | CASSLNVANEQFF | TGTGCCAGCAGCTTAAACGTAGCGAATGAGCAGTTCTTC
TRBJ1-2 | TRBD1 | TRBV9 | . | CASSAGQGPLTGYTF | TGTGCCAGCAGCGCCGGACAGGGGCCCCTTACTGGCTACACCTTC
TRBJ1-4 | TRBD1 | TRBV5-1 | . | CASSLDRTGLPNEKLFF | TGCGCCAGCAGCTTGGATAGGACAGGGCTTCCTAATGAAAAACTGTTTTTT
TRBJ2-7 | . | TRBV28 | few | CASSFPGKVYEQYF | TGTGCCAGCAGTTTTCCGGGGAAGGTGTACGAGCAGTACTTC
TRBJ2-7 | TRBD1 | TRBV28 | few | CASSLEGASSYEQYF | TGTGCCAGCAGTTTAGAGGGGGCCAGCTCCTACGAGCAGTACTTC
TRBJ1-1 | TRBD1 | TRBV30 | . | CAWRARDRGYTEAFF | TGTGCCTGGAGGGCCCGGGACAGGGGATACACTGAAGCTTTCTTT
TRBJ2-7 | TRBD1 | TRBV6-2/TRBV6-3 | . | CASSYGGQGRAEQYF | TGTGCCAGCAGTTACGGGGGACAGGGGAGGGCGGAGCAGTACTTC
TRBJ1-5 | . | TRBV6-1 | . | CASSEKQASNQPQHF | TGTGCCAGCAGTGAAAAACAGGCCAGCAATCAGCCCCAGCATTTT
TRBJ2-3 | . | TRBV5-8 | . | CASIRLRGVTDTQYF | TGTGCCAGCATTCGTCTTCGCGGGGTCACAGATACGCAGTATTTT
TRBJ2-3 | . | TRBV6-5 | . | CASSTRGTQYF | TGTGCCAGCAGCACGCGCGGTACGCAGTATTTT
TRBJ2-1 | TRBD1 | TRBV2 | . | CASSGQGVYNEQFF | TGTGCCAGCAGTGGACAGGGGGTGTACAATGAGCAGTTCTTC
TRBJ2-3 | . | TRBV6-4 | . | CASSDSAVTDTQYF | TGTGCCAGCAGTGACTCAGCGGTTACAGATACGCAGTATTTT
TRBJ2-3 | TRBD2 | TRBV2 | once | CASRAAGFTDTQYF | TGTGCCAGCAGGGCAGCGGGATTCACAGATACGCAGTATTTT
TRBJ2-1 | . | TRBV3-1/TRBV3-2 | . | CASSPRGGEQFF | TGTGCCAGCAGCCCCAGGGGCGGAGAGCAGTTCTTC
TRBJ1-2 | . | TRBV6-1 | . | CASSEEGEVYGYTF | TGTGCCAGCAGTGAAGAAGGGGAAGTCTATGGCTACACCTTC
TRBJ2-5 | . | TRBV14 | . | CASSARGGQETQYF | TGTGCCAGCTCAGCGCGAGGGGGTCAAGAGACCCAGTACTTC
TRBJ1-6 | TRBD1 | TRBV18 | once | CASSPGTGKYNSPLHF | TGTGCCAGCTCACCCGGGACAGGGAAATATAATTCACCCCTCCACTTT
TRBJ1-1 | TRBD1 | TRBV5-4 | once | CASSFSGTAEAFF | TGTGCCAGCAGCTTCTCCGGGACAGCTGAAGCTTTCTTT